This T cell receptor beta chain was observed in a study of identical twins. This clonotype was counted only a few times. TCRdb called the 5' RACE reads again in MiXCR, with one record for every CDR3 protein. The table records about 100,000 distinct CDR3 sequences, roughly 6% of them present only once. This CDR3 comprises 15 residues. Germline lookup yields CDR1 LGHDT and CDR2 YNNKEL (reference sequence). V dropped 0 bases and J dropped 6 bases, with 13 bases sitting between them. What was sequenced was memory T cells sorted from blood. This chain uses TRBV3-1 with TRBJ2-3; a possible D gene is TRBD1 (6 bases). The clonotype was recovered from a woman between 50 and 59 years old in good health. This CDR3 is CASSQEGQGMDTQYF. CDR3 coding DNA: TGTGCCAGCAGCCAAGAGGGGCAGGGGATGGATACGCAGTATTTT.